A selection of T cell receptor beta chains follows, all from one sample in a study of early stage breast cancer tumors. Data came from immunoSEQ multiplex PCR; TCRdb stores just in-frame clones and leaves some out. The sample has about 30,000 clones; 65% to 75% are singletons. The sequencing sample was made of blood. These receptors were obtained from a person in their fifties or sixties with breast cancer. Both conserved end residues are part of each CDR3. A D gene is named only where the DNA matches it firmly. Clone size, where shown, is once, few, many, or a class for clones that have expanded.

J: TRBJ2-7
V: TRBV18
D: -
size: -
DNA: TGTGCCAGCGGAGGGTTATCCTACGAGCAGTACTTC
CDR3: CASGGLSYEQYF

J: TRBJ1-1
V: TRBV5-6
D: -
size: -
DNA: TGTGCCAGCAGCGCGGGACACATGAACACTGAAGCTTTCTTT
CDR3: CASSAGHMNTEAFF

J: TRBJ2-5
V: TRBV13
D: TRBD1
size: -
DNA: TGTGCCAGCAGCTGGGACAGACAAGAGACCCAGTACTTC
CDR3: CASSWDRQETQYF

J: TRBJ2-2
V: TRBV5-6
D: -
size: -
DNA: TGTGCCAGCGCGAGGCTCGGGGAGCTGTTTTTT
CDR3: CASARLGELFF

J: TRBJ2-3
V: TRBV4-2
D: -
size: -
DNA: TGTGCCAGCAGCCAAGGAGTGGGGTCAGGGAAAGATACGCAGTATTTT
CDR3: CASSQGVGSGKDTQYF

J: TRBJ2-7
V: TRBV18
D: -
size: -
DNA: TGTGCCAGCGCCTCGGGGGAGCAGTACTTC
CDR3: CASASGEQYF

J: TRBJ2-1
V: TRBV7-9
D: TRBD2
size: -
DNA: TGTGCCAGCAGCTTAGCCGGGACTAGCGGGGATGAGCAGTTCTTC
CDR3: CASSLAGTSGDEQFF

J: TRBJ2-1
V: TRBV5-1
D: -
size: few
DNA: TGCGCCAGCAGCTTGGGGGGTGCCTACAATGAGCAGTTCTTC
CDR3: CASSLGGAYNEQFF

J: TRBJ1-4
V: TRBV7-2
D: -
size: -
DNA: TGTGCCAGCAGCCTTAGTATTTATGAAAAACTGTTTTTT
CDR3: CASSLSIYEKLFF

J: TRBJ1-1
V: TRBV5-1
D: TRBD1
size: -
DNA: TGCGCCAGCAGCTTCGCGTCTTTTACAGGGGTCAGACCGAACACTGAAGCTTTCTTT
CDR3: CASSFASFTGVRPNTEAFF

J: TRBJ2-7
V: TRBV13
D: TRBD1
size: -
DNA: TGTGCCAGCAGATATGGGACAGACTCGTACTTC
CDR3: CASRYGTDSYF

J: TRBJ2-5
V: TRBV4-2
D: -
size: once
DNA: TGTGCCAGCAGCCAAGATCCTGGTCAGGGGGGAGAGACCCAGTACTTC
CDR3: CASSQDPGQGGETQYF

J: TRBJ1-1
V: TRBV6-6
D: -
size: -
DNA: TGTGCCAGCAGTTTCGAGAGGGACGGCGGCACTGAAGCTTTCTTT
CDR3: CASSFERDGGTEAFF

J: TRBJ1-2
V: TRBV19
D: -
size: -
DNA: TGTGCCAGTAGTATAGAAGGGACCCCCTCGGAGGGCTACACCTTC
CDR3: CASSIEGTPSEGYTF

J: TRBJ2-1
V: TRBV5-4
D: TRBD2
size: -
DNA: TGTGCCAGCAGCTTGGCTAGCGGGAGTGAAAATGAGCAGTTCTTC
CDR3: CASSLASGSENEQFF

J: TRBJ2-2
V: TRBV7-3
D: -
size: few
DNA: TGTGCCAGCAGCCCACGCGCGATTACGGGACCCGGGGAGCTGTTTTTT
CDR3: CASSPRAITGPGELFF

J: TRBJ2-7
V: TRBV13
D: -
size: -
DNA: TGTGCCAGCAGCTTGGACAAGGGGGGCGAGCAGTACTTC
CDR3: CASSLDKGGEQYF

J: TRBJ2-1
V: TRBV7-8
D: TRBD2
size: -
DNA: TGTGCCAGCAGCTCCGCACCGGGACTAGCGGGAACAATGAGCTCCTACAATGAGCAGTTCTTC
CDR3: CASSSAPGLAGTMSSYNEQFF

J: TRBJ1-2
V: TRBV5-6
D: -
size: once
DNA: TGTGCCAGCAGCTTTAAGTACAGGATCGTCCGAGGGGGCTACACCTTC
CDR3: CASSFKYRIVRGGYTF

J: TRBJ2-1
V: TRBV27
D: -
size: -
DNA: TGTGCCAGCAGTGCTACTTCTAGGGGTGAGCAGTTCTTC
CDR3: CASSATSRGEQFF

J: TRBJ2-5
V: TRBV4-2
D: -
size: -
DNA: TGTGCCAGCAGCTCGGGGGAAAAAGAGACCCAGTACTTC
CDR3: CASSSGEKETQYF

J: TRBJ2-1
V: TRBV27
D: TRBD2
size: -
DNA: TGTGCCAGCAGTTCCGGGACTAGCGGGAGGAATAATGAGCAGTTCTTC
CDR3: CASSSGTSGRNNEQFF

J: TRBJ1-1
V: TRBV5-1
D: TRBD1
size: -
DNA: TGCGCCAGCAGCTCGACAGGGGAGAACACTGAAGCTTTCTTT
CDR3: CASSSTGENTEAFF

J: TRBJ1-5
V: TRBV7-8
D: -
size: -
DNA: TGTGCCAGCAGCTTAGCGGTGAATAGCAATCAGCCCCAGCATTTT
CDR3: CASSLAVNSNQPQHF

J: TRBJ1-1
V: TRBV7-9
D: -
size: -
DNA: TGTGCCAGCAGCTCACAGGGAGGGAACACTGAAGCTTTCTTT
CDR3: CASSSQGGNTEAFF

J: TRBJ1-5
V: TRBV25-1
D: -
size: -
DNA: TGTGCCAGCGGAGAACAGGGTGCGGGCAATCAGCCCCAGCATTTT
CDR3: CASGEQGAGNQPQHF

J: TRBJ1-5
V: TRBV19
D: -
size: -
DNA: TGTGCCAGTAGTATACAAGGGGACTTTCAGCCCCAGCATTTT
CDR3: CASSIQGDFQPQHF

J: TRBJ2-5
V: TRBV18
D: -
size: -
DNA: TGTGCCAGCTCTCCCTACCAAGAGACCCAGTACTTC
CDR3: CASSPYQETQYF

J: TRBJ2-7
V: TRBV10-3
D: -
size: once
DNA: TGTGCCATCGGGGGCAGTTATGAAACCTACGAGCAGTACTTC
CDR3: CAIGGSYETYEQYF

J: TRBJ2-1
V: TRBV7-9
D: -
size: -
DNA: TGTGCCAGCAGCGAGATCAATGAGCAGTTCTTC
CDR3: CASSEINEQFF

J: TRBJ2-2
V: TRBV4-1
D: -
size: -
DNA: TGCGCCAGCAGCCAAGTAGGGGCCGGGGAGCTGTTTTTT
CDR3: CASSQVGAGELFF

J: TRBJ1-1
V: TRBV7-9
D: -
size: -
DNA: TGTGCCAGCAGTGGACAACAGGGGAACACTGAAGCTTTCTTT
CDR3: CASSGQQGNTEAFF

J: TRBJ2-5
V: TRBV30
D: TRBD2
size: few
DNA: TGTGCCTGGAGTAGGGGACTAGCGGAGCAAGAGACCCAGTACTTC
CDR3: CAWSRGLAEQETQYF

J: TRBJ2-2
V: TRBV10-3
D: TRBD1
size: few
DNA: TGTGCCATCAGTGAGTCGGACAGGGCCGGGGAGCTGTTTTTT
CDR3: CAISESDRAGELFF

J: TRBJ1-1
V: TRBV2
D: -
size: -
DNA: TGTGCCAGCAACCGCCCAGGGAGTCCTGAAGCTTTCTTT
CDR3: CASNRPGSPEAFF

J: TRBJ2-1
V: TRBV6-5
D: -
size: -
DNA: TGTGCCAGCGGAAACCCAGAGCAGTTCTTC
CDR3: CASGNPEQFF

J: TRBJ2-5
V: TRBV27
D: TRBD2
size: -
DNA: TGTGCCAGCAGTTCCTCGGGGGGGGCGCGGCGAGAGACCCAGTACTTC
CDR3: CASSSSGGARRETQYF

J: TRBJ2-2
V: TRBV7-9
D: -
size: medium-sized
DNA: TGTGCCAGCAGCTTTCCCACCGGGGAGCTGTTTTTT
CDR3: CASSFPTGELFF

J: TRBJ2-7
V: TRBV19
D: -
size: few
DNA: TGTGCCAGTAGGTCGCAGGGCTACGAGCAGTACTTC
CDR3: CASRSQGYEQYF